This T cell receptor (beta chain) was sequenced in a study of post-analysis software for immune sequencing data. Study results and caveats: With TRBV5-6, TRBV5-1 and TRBV20-1 included, about 5 TRBV segments were more frequent in patients than in controls.

Unique molecular identifiers tagged the TCR beta cDNA libraries. TCRdb fed the PCR reads into MiXCR, producing one record per CDR3 protein. The sample contains under 900,000 distinct CDR3 sequences, around 50% of which appear only once. Germline CDR1 reads SGHRS; CDR2 reads YFSETQ. The V gene end was trimmed by 1 base and the J gene end by 7 bases; junction bases not matched to a gene: 5. The CDR3 runs 15 residues. To note about this clonotype: The antigen is unknown.

Specimen: blood. The TCR originated in a girl aged 10 to 17 with multiple sclerosis. V and J are TRBV5-1 and TRBJ2-1; 10 bases align to TRBD2. The CDR3 loop is CASSLTSGVLNEQFF. The CDR3 nucleotides read TGCGCCAGCAGCTTGACTAGCGGGGTCTTAAATGAGCAGTTCTTC.